This T cell receptor beta chain derives from a study of T cell responses to AZD1222 COVID-19 vaccine. As regards this clone: The antigen is not known.

Some clones are missing from TCRdb's copy, which holds only in-frame ones; the method was immunoSEQ multiplex PCR. This sample has approximately 150,000 clones, with roughly 90% found just once. The J segment lost 1 base and the V segment lost 0 bases, leaving 10 bases of the junction unmatched. The CDR3 runs 18 residues. In germline, CDR1 is LNHNV, CDR2 YYDKDF (reference sequence). Findings and limits, study-wide: Repertoire sampling happened only post peak T cell response. The study found Spike-specific TCR breadth and depth rose after two AZD1222 doses.

The sample in question was peripheral blood, obtained on day 0 of AZD1222 vaccination. The genes are TRBV15 and TRBJ1-1, with TRBD1 matching 8 bases. This receptor was obtained from an adult in good health. The CDR3 here is CATSRDGTGGVENTEAFF. The DNA of the CDR3 is TGTGCCACCAGCAGAGATGGAACAGGGGGAGTCGAGAACACTGAAGCTTTCTTT.